This T cell receptor beta chain emerged from a study of T cells in localized non-small cell lung cancer. Profiling relied on immunoSEQ multiplex PCR, and the TCRdb table lists in-frame clones only, not all of them. The sample lists more than 30,000 clones, roughly 88% seen once, with under 5% in the top ten. The CDR3 has 15 amino acids. J was trimmed by 5 bases and V by 5 bases; bases with no gene match: 7. Germline V gives CDR1 SGHTA, CDR2 FQGTGA. Study-level results: Uninvolved adjacent lung showed higher T cell clonality than tumor. Adjacent lung had a median about 60 of the 100 largest tumor clones. The study sequenced only one region of the tumor. As a result, intratumor heterogeneity could not be excluded and remains possible.

Points on this clone: As yet, its antigen is unknown.

V is TRBV7-3 and J is TRBJ2-1; 9 bases are shared with TRBD2. This TCR derives from a woman aged 35-75 years with stage III lung adenocarcinoma. The sequencing here drew on peripheral blood mononuclear cells, taken before any cancer treatment. The CDR3 reads CASSPTSGSDNEQFF. The CDR3 region has the DNA TGTGCCAGCAGCCCCACTAGCGGGTCCGACAATGAGCAGTTCTTC.